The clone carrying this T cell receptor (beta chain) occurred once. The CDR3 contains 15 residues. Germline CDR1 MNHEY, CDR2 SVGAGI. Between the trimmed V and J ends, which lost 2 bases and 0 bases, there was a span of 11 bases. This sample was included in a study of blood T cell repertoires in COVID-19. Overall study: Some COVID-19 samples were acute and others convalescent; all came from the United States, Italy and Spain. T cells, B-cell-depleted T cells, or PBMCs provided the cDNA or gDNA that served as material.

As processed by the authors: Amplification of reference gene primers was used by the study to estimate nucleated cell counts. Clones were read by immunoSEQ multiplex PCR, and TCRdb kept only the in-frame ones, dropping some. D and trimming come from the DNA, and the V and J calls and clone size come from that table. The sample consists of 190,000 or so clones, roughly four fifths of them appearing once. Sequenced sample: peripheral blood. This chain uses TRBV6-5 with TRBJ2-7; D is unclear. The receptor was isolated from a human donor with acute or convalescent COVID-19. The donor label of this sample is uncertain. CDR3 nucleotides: TGTGCCAGCAGTTACCGAAGCCCAGGCTCCTACGAGCAGTACTTC. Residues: CASSYRSPGSYEQYF.